This TCR beta chain appears in the sequencing data of a study of blood T cell repertoires in COVID-19. The repertoire was sequenced with immunoSEQ multiplex PCR; TCRdb's copy has only in-frame clones and lacks some. This table has hundreds of thousands of clones, approximately 90% appearing once. This CDR3 has 13 residues. V lost 3 bases, J lost 8 bases, and 6 bases stayed unmatched. CDR1 and CDR2 from the germline V gene are SGHTA and FQGNSA. This TCR came from a woman aged 25 to 45 with acute or convalescent COVID-19. The chain combines TRBV7-2 with TRBJ1-2; 7 positions match TRBD1. Specimen: peripheral blood. This chain's CDR3 is CASSFNRGTGYTF. CDR3 coding DNA: TGTGCCAGCAGCTTTAACAGGGGTACCGGCTACACCTTC.